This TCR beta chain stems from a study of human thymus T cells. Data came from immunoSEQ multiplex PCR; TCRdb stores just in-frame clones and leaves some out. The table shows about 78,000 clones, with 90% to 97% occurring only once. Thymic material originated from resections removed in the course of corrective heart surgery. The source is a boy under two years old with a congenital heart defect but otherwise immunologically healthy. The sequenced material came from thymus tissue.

The chain's CDR3 is CASSMGGEWADTQYF. CDR3 in DNA: TGCGCCAGCAGCATGGGGGGGGAATGGGCAGATACGCAGTATTTT. V is TRBV4-1 and J is TRBJ2-3; 7 bases are shared with TRBD2. Germline loops: CDR1 MGHRA, CDR2 YSYEKL. J lost 4 bases, V lost 5 bases, and 9 bases had no gene match. CDR3 size: 15 residues.